This is a list of T cell receptor beta chains from one sample in a study of CD8 T cells in Susac syndrome. MiXCR was run by TCRdb on the immunoSEQ multiplex PCR reads, yielding one entry per CDR3 protein. Seen here are about 180,000 distinct CDR3 sequences, roughly 95% observed once, and the top ten hold approximately 0.12%. Specimen: CD4+ T cells from PBMCs. The receptors were sampled from a human donor with Susac syndrome. Both conserved end residues are part of each CDR3. Fields, in order: J gene, D gene, V gene, clone size, CDR3 protein, CDR3 DNA. The D gene is left open where the match is weak. Clone size is not always given. Where it is, it says once, few, many or a class for expanded clones.

TRBJ2-6,-,TRBV15,-,CATSRDRAVGANVLTF,TGTGCCACCAGCAGAGATCGGGCCGTCGGGGCCAACGTCCTGACTTTC
TRBJ2-1,-,TRBV29-1,-,CSVGGPRQFF,TGCAGCGTGGGGGGGCCCAGGCAGTTCTTC
TRBJ2-3,-,TRBV6-4,-,CASSDSQGHTDTQYF,TGTGCCAGCAGTGACTCACAGGGACACACAGATACGCAGTATTTT
TRBJ1-2,TRBD1,TRBV19,-,CASRRTGVINYGYTF,TGTGCCAGTAGAAGGACAGGAGTAATCAATTATGGCTACACCTTC
TRBJ2-1,-,TRBV7-2,-,CASSSSAGSYNEQFF,TGTGCCAGCAGCTCCTCAGCAGGATCCTACAATGAGCAGTTCTTC
TRBJ2-1,TRBD2,TRBV2,-,CASSEFRGTSGGRSYNEQFF,TGTGCCAGCAGTGAATTTAGAGGGACTAGCGGGGGTCGCTCCTACAATGAGCAGTTCTTC
TRBJ1-1,-,TRBV3-1,once,CASSQDRGELHTEAFF,TGTGCCAGCAGCCAAGATAGGGGAGAACTTCACACTGAAGCTTTCTTT
TRBJ1-6,-,TRBV6-5,-,CASSRPEGALHF,TGTGCCAGCAGTCGGCCTGAAGGGGCCCTCCACTTT
TRBJ1-5,-,TRBV7-8,-,CASRNSNQPQHF,TGTGCCAGCAGGAATAGCAATCAGCCCCAGCATTTT
TRBJ2-1,-,TRBV19,-,CASNGGLMLNEQFF,TGTGCCAGTAATGGAGGACTCATGCTCAATGAGCAGTTCTTC
TRBJ1-1,TRBD1,TRBV29-1,-,CSASGQPNTEAFF,TGCAGCGCCTCGGGACAGCCGAACACTGAAGCTTTCTTT
TRBJ2-6,-,TRBV29-1,-,CSVAIAGANVLTF,TGCAGCGTTGCCATTGCTGGGGCCAACGTCCTGACTTTC
TRBJ1-1,-,TRBV5-4,-,CASSPAGGPTEAFF,TGTGCCAGCAGTCCGGCGGGGGGTCCCACTGAAGCTTTCTTT
TRBJ2-3,-,TRBV20-1,-,CSAKKSAGFTDTQYF,TGCAGTGCTAAGAAGTCGGCGGGATTCACAGATACGCAGTATTTT